Shown below are 16 T cell receptor beta chains from a single sample sequenced in a study of blood T cells in healthy people across ages. Sample-barcoded 5' priming and a J-beta primer mix drove a second PCR of roughly 7 to 11 cycles. Each CDR3 protein is one row after TCRdb ran MiXCR on the 5' RACE reads. Altogether approximately 1,000,000 distinct CDR3 sequences are present, roughly 45% being singletons, with the ten largest covering approximately 17%. The sample was blood. All receptors come from a woman in her fifties or sixties in good health.

The CDR3 protein is CASSHLSGIDNEQYF. The CDR3 bases are TGCGCCAGCAGCCATCTGAGCGGAATCGATAATGAGCAGTACTTC. The chain employs TRBV4-1 and TRBJ2-5, with D perhaps TRBD2 (5 bases). Germline CDR1 MGHRA, CDR2 YSYEKL. The CDR3 is made up of 15 amino acids. Between the trimmed V and J ends, which lost 3 bases and 11 bases, there was a span of 22 bases.

The chain uses TRBV29-1 and TRBJ2-7, with D maybe TRBD2 (6 bases). V was trimmed by 0 bases and J by 7 bases, leaving 10 bases between them. Germline CDR1 is SQVTM and CDR2 is ANQGSEA. This CDR3 region has 12 residues. CDR3 sequence: CSVEDQGREQYF. CDR3 nucleotides: TGCAGCGTTGAAGATCAAGGGAGGGAGCAGTACTTC.

With respect to this clonotype: An end of the junction differs from the germline gene, which may be a read error. This chain links TRBV27 with TRBJ2-7; TRBD2 might be the D (5 bases). CDR1 MNHEY and CDR2 SMNVEV come from the germline V gene (reference sequence). This CDR3 spans 13 amino acids. The CDR3 loop reads CVSRPGFRNEQYF. Written as DNA, the CDR3 is TGTGTCAGCAGACCGGGGTTTAGGAACGAGCAGTACTTC.

J is TRBJ1-1 and V is TRBV18; 9 bases line up with TRBD1. The CDR3 length is 15 residues. V gave up 3 bases and J gave up 1 base; unmatched junction bases: 3. From germline, CDR1 is KGHSH and CDR2 LQKENI. The CDR3 DNA follows: TGTGCCAGCTCACCGGACAGGGGACGGAACACTGAAGCTTTCTTT. Translation gives CASSPDRGRNTEAFF.

CDR3 in amino acids: CASSLGGGRDYGYTF. The CDR3 DNA follows: TGCGCCAGCAGCCTTGGTGGGGGCAGGGACTATGGCTACACCTTC. The chain uses TRBV4-1 and TRBJ1-2; D is possibly TRBD1 (6 bases). The length of the CDR3 is 15 residues. Trimming took off 4 bases at V and 3 bases at J, with 15 bases between the two ends. Germline V gives CDR1 MGHRA, CDR2 YSYEKL.

V and J are TRBV6-2 or TRBV6-3 and TRBJ1-2; TRBD1 matches at 11 bases. The V gene end was trimmed by 6 bases and the J gene end by 8 bases; junction bases not matched to a gene: 8. There are 14 residues in the CDR3. The germline CDR1 and CDR2 sequences are MNHEY and SVGEGT. The CDR3 loop reads CASSPGTGGDGYTF. The CDR3 DNA sequence: TGTGCCAGCAGCCCCGGGACAGGGGGAGACGGCTACACCTTC.

The rearrangement links TRBV27 to TRBJ1-2; D is unresolved. The CDR3 sequence is 13 residues long. V was shortened by 2 bases and J by 6 bases, with 10 bases between the two germline ends. From germline, CDR1 is MNHEY and CDR2 SMNVEV (reference sequence). This chain's CDR3 is CASSLGPADGYTF. CDR3 DNA sequence: TGTGCCAGCAGTTTAGGGCCAGCAGATGGCTACACCTTC.

The V and J genes are TRBV27 and TRBJ2-5, with 7 positions matching TRBD1. After removal of 6 bases from V and 11 bases from J, the junction contained 21 bases not matched to a gene. Per the germline V gene, CDR1 is MNHEY and CDR2 is SMNVEV (reference sequence). CDR3 size: 16 residues. CDR3 nucleotides: TGTGCCAGCAGGGACCTCAGGGCAGGGGGTTGGGGTGAGCAGTACTTC. Its protein is CASRDLRAGGWGEQYF.

V gene TRBV6-5 combines with J gene TRBJ2-7; 10 nucleotides line up with TRBD1. V shed 6 bases and J 2 bases; nucleotides not matched to a gene: 7. The length of the CDR3 is 15 residues. Germline CDR1 MNHEY, CDR2 SVGAGI. The CDR3 sequence is CASRSTGTGAYEQYF. The DNA for the CDR3 is TGTGCCAGCAGAAGTACCGGGACAGGGGCCTACGAGCAGTACTTC.

The chain carries TRBV5-1 and TRBJ2-7, with 7 bases fitting TRBD1. The CDR3 contains 14 residues. CDR1 and CDR2 from the germline V gene are SGHRS and YFSETQ. The V and J ends lost 4 bases and 10 bases, in that order; junction bases with no gene match: 14. The CDR3 loop is CASSTGTAQEIQYF. Written as DNA, the CDR3 is TGCGCCAGCAGCACCGGGACAGCCCAAGAGATCCAGTACTTC.

The chain joins TRBV4-1 to TRBJ2-7, with 11 positions matching TRBD2. Germline CDR1 and CDR2: MGHRA and YSYEKL. The V segment lost 1 base and the J segment 3 bases; nucleotides outside the gene matches: 8. The CDR3 is made up of 17 amino acids. CDR3: CASSQVPLAGGDYEQYF. The CDR3 DNA is TGCGCCAGCAGCCAAGTTCCTCTAGCGGGAGGAGACTACGAGCAGTACTTC.

This chain joins TRBV28 and TRBJ2-1, with TRBD2 matching 7 bases. Trimming removed 6 bases from V and 0 bases from J; junction bases left unmatched: 5. Germline V gene lookup returns CDR1 MDHEN and CDR2 SYDVKM. CDR3 size: 15 residues. CDR3 nucleotides: TGTGCCAGCAGCGGGGGAGGGCCCTCCTACAATGAGCAGTTCTTC. This translates into CASSGGGPSYNEQFF.

V is TRBV4-2 and J is TRBJ2-2, with 7 bases aligning to TRBD2. Germline-derived CDR1 and CDR2 are LGHNA and YNFKEQ. V shed 2 bases and J 4 bases; nucleotides not matched to a gene: 16. The CDR3 spans 19 residues. Written as DNA, the CDR3 is TGTGCCAGCAGCCAAAGGGCGTCGGGGACTACGTGGGTCACCGGGGAGCTGTTTTTT. This codes for CASSQRASGTTWVTGELFF.

Worth noting for this clonotype: One end of the junction is discordant with germline, which a read error may explain. The chain has TRBV3-1 and TRBJ2-2, with D maybe TRBD1 (6 bases). Germline CDR1 is LGHDT and CDR2 is YNNKEL (reference sequence). The CDR3 is made up of 17 amino acids. The CDR3 nucleotides are TGTGCCAGCAGCCAAGAAATAGGGGGTCTTAACACCGGGGTGCTGTTTTTT. It encodes CASSQEIGGLNTGVLFF.

This clonotype showed up just once. The chain combines TRBV10-1 with TRBJ1-1; D ambiguous. CDR1 and CDR2 (germline): WNHNN, SYGVQD (reference sequence). The CDR3 extends over 14 amino acids. The V end lost 4 bases, the J end lost 6 bases, and 15 bases lay between the germline ends. CDR3 sequence: CASSVGPGEPEAFF. The CDR3 DNA is TGCGCCAGCAGTGTGGGCCCTGGGGAGCCTGAAGCTTTCTTT.

The chain combines TRBV29-1 with TRBJ2-7, with 9 positions matching TRBD1. The CDR3 has 12 residues. From germline, CDR1 is SQVTM and CDR2 ANQGSEA. V lost 6 bases, J lost 3 bases, and 3 bases stayed unmatched. This chain's CDR3 is CSVTTGGYEQYF. The CDR3 nucleotides read TGCAGCGTGACGACAGGGGGCTACGAGCAGTACTTC.